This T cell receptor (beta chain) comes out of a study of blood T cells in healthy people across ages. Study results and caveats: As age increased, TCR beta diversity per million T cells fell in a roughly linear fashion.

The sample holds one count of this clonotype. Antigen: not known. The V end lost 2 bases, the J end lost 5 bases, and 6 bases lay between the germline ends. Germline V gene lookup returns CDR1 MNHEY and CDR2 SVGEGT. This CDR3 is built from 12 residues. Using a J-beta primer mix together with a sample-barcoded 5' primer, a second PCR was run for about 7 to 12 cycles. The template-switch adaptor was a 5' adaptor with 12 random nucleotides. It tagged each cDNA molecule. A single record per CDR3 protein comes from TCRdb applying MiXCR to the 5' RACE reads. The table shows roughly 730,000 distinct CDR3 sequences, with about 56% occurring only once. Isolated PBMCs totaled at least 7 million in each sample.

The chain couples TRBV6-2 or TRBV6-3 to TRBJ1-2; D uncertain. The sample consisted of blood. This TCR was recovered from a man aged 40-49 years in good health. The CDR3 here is CASSYQAYGYTF. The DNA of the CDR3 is TGTGCCAGCAGTTACCAGGCGTATGGCTACACCTTC.